Following are 3 T cell receptor beta chains from one sample sequenced in a study of blood T cell repertoires in COVID-19. Using immunoSEQ multiplex PCR, the repertoire was profiled, and TCRdb retains in-frame clones only, with some absent. The table lists about 160,000 clones, around four fifths of them singletons, with over 2% in the top ten. Sequenced input: peripheral blood. These receptor sequences come from a man aged 65 to 79 with acute or convalescent COVID-19.

By share, this clone counts as medium-sized (0.01 to 0.1%). The chain recombines TRBV7-8 with TRBJ1-1, with a weak D call TRBD1 (6 bases). With 5 bases removed from V and 2 bases from J, the gap between germline ends came to 21 bases. The length of the CDR3 is 17 residues. Germline assignment: CDR1 SGHVS and CDR2 FQNEAQ. The CDR3, as DNA: TGTGCCAGCAGCCCCGGCGTCAGGGGCGTTAGCAACACTGAAGCTTTCTTT. As protein: CASSPGVRGVSNTEAFF.

Only a few counts were recorded for this clone. The gene calls are TRBV4-1 and TRBJ2-7; TRBD2 aligns across 7 bases. Looked up from germline, CDR1 is MGHRA and CDR2 is YSYEKL. The V gene end was trimmed by 4 bases and the J gene end by 5 bases; junction bases not matched to a gene: 14. The length of the CDR3 is 16 residues. This CDR3 is CASSLGGGLRGDEQYF. In nucleotides, the CDR3 is TGCGCCAGCAGCCTGGGGGGGGGACTGCGGGGCGACGAGCAGTACTTC.

The chain combines TRBV19 with TRBJ2-7; 8 positions match TRBD1. The CDR3 sequence is 15 residues long. Germline CDR1 is LNHDA and CDR2 is SQIVND (reference sequence). V lost 7 bases and J lost 0; bases outside the gene matches: 8. The CDR3 DNA is TGTGCCAGTACTGAAGCCGGGACAGGCTCCTACGAGCAGTACTTC. Residues: CASTEAGTGSYEQYF.